A selection of T cell receptor beta chains follows, all from one sample in a study of Ad26.COV2.S vaccination and SARS-CoV-2 variants. Only in-frame clones appear in the TCRdb table, and some are missing; sequencing was by immunoSEQ multiplex PCR. The table records approximately 340,000 clones, more than 75% of them present only once. Sequencing used peripheral blood, obtained in a trial of Ad26.COV2.S vaccine versus placebo. The receptors stem from a person between 18 and 65 years old who received the Ad26.COV2.S COVID-19 vaccine or a placebo. Each CDR3 is given with its conserved first and last residue. Fields, in order: D gene, J gene, clone size, V gene, CDR3 length, CDR3 protein, CDR3 DNA. D genes are given only for firm matches. The size of a clone is reported for some rows only, either as once, few or many, or as a class for expanded clones.

-	TRBJ2-3	-	TRBV5-1	12	CASGGRADTQYF	TGCGCCAGTGGGGGACGGGCAGATACGCAGTATTTT
-	TRBJ1-6	-	TRBV11-2	19	CASSLRGGGAGLYNSPLHF	TGTGCCAGCAGCTTAAGGGGGGGCGGTGCGGGACTCTATAATTCACCCCTCCACTTT
-	TRBJ2-1	-	TRBV7-9	15	CASSFGSFSYNEQFF	TGTGCCAGCAGCTTCGGCAGCTTCTCCTACAATGAGCAGTTCTTC
-	TRBJ2-7	-	TRBV18	13	CASSSKGLDEQYF	TGTGCCAGCTCATCAAAGGGCCTGGACGAGCAGTACTTC
-	TRBJ1-4	few	TRBV7-9	17	CASSFRAGFMTNEKLFF	TGTGCCAGCAGCTTTAGGGCAGGGTTTATGACTAATGAAAAACTGTTTTTT
-	TRBJ2-7	-	TRBV6-5	15	CASSYSGAGTYEQYF	TGTGCCAGCAGTTACTCTGGCGCAGGGACCTACGAGCAGTACTTC
TRBD1	TRBJ1-1	once	TRBV11-2	15	CASSFTGGADTEAFF	TGTGCCAGCAGCTTCACAGGGGGCGCGGACACTGAAGCTTTCTTT
TRBD2	TRBJ2-1	-	TRBV9	23	CASSPNLGLAGGPFYFSYNEQFF	TGTGCCAGCAGCCCCAACCTCGGACTAGCGGGAGGGCCCTTCTACTTCTCCTACAATGAGCAGTTCTTC
TRBD1	TRBJ1-4	-	TRBV5-1	15	CASSPRQGAGEKLFF	TGCGCCAGCAGCCCTAGACAGGGGGCTGGTGAAAAACTGTTTTTT
TRBD1	TRBJ2-4	-	TRBV9	17	CASSVEVGTVGQNIQYF	TGTGCCAGCAGCGTAGAAGTAGGGACAGTGGGCCAAAACATTCAGTACTTC
TRBD1	TRBJ1-1	-	TRBV9	14	CASSVGQGNTEAFF	TGTGCCAGCAGCGTAGGACAGGGGAACACTGAAGCTTTCTTT
-	TRBJ2-1	-	TRBV18	13	CASSPERYNEQFF	TGTGCCAGCTCACCGGAAAGGTACAATGAGCAGTTCTTC
-	TRBJ1-3	few	TRBV5-4	16	CASSLRGGHSGNTIYF	TGTGCCAGCAGCCTCCGGGGCGGGCACTCTGGAAACACCATATATTTT
TRBD1	TRBJ2-1	-	TRBV18	15	CASSRDRGHSNEQFF	TGTGCCAGCTCCCGGGACAGGGGGCATAGCAATGAGCAGTTCTTC
-	TRBJ1-1	-	TRBV6-2/TRBV6-3	14	CASSYSNGNTEAFF	TGTGCCAGCAGTTACTCGAACGGTAACACTGAAGCTTTCTTT
TRBD2	TRBJ2-1	once	TRBV7-2	16	CASSLPIAGGLDEQFF	TGTGCCAGCAGCCTTCCCATAGCGGGAGGCCTCGATGAGCAGTTCTTC
TRBD2	TRBJ2-5	-	TRBV13	17	CASSPGVLAGGEETQYF	TGTGCCAGCAGCCCAGGGGTACTAGCGGGGGGTGAAGAGACCCAGTACTTC
-	TRBJ2-1	once	TRBV24-1	13	CATGGAGIYEQFF	TGTGCCACGGGGGGCGCGGGGATCTATGAGCAGTTCTTC
-	TRBJ2-1	-	TRBV19	13	CASRRNLNNEQFF	TGTGCCAGCAGAAGGAACCTAAACAATGAGCAGTTCTTC
-	TRBJ2-2	-	TRBV28	14	CAAEGASKTGELFF	TGTGCCGCGGAGGGGGCTAGTAAGACCGGGGAGCTGTTTTTT
TRBD1	TRBJ1-1	-	TRBV19	14	CASGRGTGGSEAFF	TGTGCCAGTGGCCGGGGGACAGGGGGCTCTGAAGCTTTCTTT
TRBD2	TRBJ2-1	-	TRBV7-2	17	CASSLYGRSGSNNEQFF	TGTGCCAGCAGCTTATATGGTCGTAGCGGGAGCAACAATGAGCAGTTCTTC
-	TRBJ1-5	-	TRBV19	16	CASSITGVWSNQPQHF	TGTGCCAGTAGTATTACCGGGGTTTGGAGTAATCAGCCCCAGCATTTT
TRBD1	TRBJ2-3	-	TRBV27	13	CASRRTGTDTQYF	TGTGCCAGCAGACGGACAGGGACAGATACGCAGTATTTT
TRBD2	TRBJ2-5	-	TRBV2	13	CASSGGLQETQYF	TGTGCCAGCTCGGGGGGGCTTCAAGAGACCCAGTACTTC
-	TRBJ2-1	once	TRBV11-3	16	CASSLAIGETYNEQFF	TGTGCCAGCAGCTTAGCCATCGGGGAAACCTACAATGAGCAGTTCTTC
TRBD2	TRBJ2-5	-	TRBV12-3/TRBV12-4	13	CASSRLAVSTQYF	TGTGCCAGCAGTAGACTAGCGGTATCGACCCAGTACTTC
TRBD2	TRBJ2-1	-	TRBV5-1	16	CASSWGLAGPYNEQFF	TGCGCCAGCAGCTGGGGGTTAGCGGGTCCCTACAATGAGCAGTTCTTC
-	TRBJ2-6	-	TRBV7-9	15	CASSLAGSGANVLTF	TGTGCCAGCAGCTTAGCGGGGTCTGGGGCCAACGTCCTGACTTTC
-	TRBJ2-5	once	TRBV7-2	15	CASSLDGRMSETQYF	TGTGCCAGCAGCTTAGATGGCAGAATGTCAGAGACCCAGTACTTC
-	TRBJ1-1	few	TRBV6-6	11	CASWGNTEAFF	TGTGCCAGCTGGGGGAACACTGAAGCTTTCTTT